Each of the 21 T cell receptor beta chains below was sequenced from the same sample in a study of low-dose radiotherapy and immunotherapy resistance in tumors. Time point described: after trial treatment. Treatment of the sample: LDRT plus nivolumab, ipilimumab, low-dose cyclophosphamide and aspirin (RACIN trial). Primers targeting TRAV and TRBV primed first-strand cDNA, covering alpha and beta chains. Over approximately 19 PCR cycles, TCRs were amplified from a constant-region primer and V-primer adapter. TCRdb reprocessed the reads with MiXCR, giving one entry per CDR3 protein. The sample contains 95,000 to 100,000 distinct CDR3 sequences, around 21% of which appear only once. Specimen: PBMCs, collected after low-dose radiotherapy plus immunotherapy. Source of these receptors: a male donor with prostate cancer.

At least ten counts were recorded for this clonotype. The chain links TRBV2 to TRBJ2-7; D may be TRBD2 (6 bases). CDR1 is SNHLY and CDR2 is FYNNEI in the germline V gene. This CDR3 region has 13 residues. Trimming shortened V by 4 bases and J by 6 bases, and 13 bases separated the two germline ends. The CDR3 sequence: CASSAEGRGEQYF. As DNA, the CDR3 is TGTGCCAGCAGTGCGGAGGGGCGGGGCGAGCAGTACTTC.

Ten or more counts support this clonotype. The chain has TRBV7-8 and TRBJ1-1; 8 bases are shared with TRBD1. The germline gives CDR1 SGHVS, CDR2 FQNEAQ. The V and J ends lost 5 bases and 1 base, in that order; junction bases with no gene match: 9. This CDR3 region has 16 residues. CDR3 in amino acids: CASSPRDRGSNTEAFF. CDR3 DNA: TGTGCCAGCAGCCCCCGTGACAGGGGTTCGAACACTGAAGCTTTCTTT.

This clonotype was detected many times. This chain joins TRBV5-6 and TRBJ2-5; TRBD2 matches 11 bases. This CDR3 comprises 15 residues. CDR1 is SGHDT and CDR2 is YYEEEE in the germline V gene. The V gene end was trimmed by 0 bases and the J gene end by 6 bases; junction bases not matched to a gene: 4. The chain's CDR3 is CASSLGLAGGQTQYF. CDR3 DNA sequence: TGTGCCAGCAGCTTGGGGCTAGCGGGGGGACAGACCCAGTACTTC.

This clonotype was counted ten times or more. The J gene is TRBJ2-1, the V gene TRBV25-1, with TRBD2 matching 11 bases. Germline V gene sequence: CDR1 MGHDK, CDR2 SYGVNS. V shed 5 bases and J 4 bases; nucleotides not matched to a gene: 7. The CDR3 runs to 16 residues. The CDR3 protein is CASSYLGTSGYNEQFF. CDR3 DNA: TGTGCCAGCAGTTACCTAGGGACTAGCGGTTACAATGAGCAGTTCTTC.

This clonotype was seen just once. This may be a read error, as it is one base from a much larger clone. In this CDR3 the conserved last residue, phenylalanine or tryptophan, is missing, so a read error is likely. The chain combines TRBV6-1 with TRBJ2-1, with 12 nucleotides matching TRBD2. CDR1 and CDR2 (germline): MNHNS, SASEGT. The ends lost 6 bases at V and 9 bases at J; junction bases unmatched: 12. This CDR3 has 16 amino acids. CDR3 region: CASSWGGLAGGGEQFY. The CDR3 DNA follows: TGTGCCAGCAGCTGGGGGGGGCTAGCGGGGGGGGGTGAGCAGTTCTAC.

This clonotype was detected many times. V is TRBV6-2 or TRBV6-3 and J is TRBJ2-7, with D perhaps TRBD2 (6 bases). CDR1 and CDR2 from the germline V gene are MNHEY and SVGEGT. Trimming removed 4 bases from V and 1 base from J, with 11 bases in between. This CDR3 has 14 amino acids. In DNA form, the CDR3 reads TGTGCCAGCAGTTCTCGACGGGAGTCCTACGAGCAGTACTTC. Its protein product is CASSSRRESYEQYF.

The chain employs TRBV28 and TRBJ2-5; the match to TRBD2 covers 11 bases. Germline V lookup: CDR1 MDHEN, CDR2 SYDVKM. J lost 3 bases, V lost 6 bases, and 9 bases had no gene match. This CDR3 is 16 amino acids long. The CDR3 DNA is TGTGCCAGCAGCGCCCTCCTACTAGCGGGGGAAGAGACCCAGTACTTC. This codes for CASSALLLAGEETQYF.

This chain joins TRBV5-6 and TRBJ2-1; 7 nucleotides line up with TRBD2. With V trimmed by 3 bases and J by 8 bases, 8 bases remained unmatched. The germline V gene encodes CDR1 SGHDT and CDR2 YYEEEE. The CDR3 contains 14 residues. The CDR3 reads CASSWGGGGDEQFF. In DNA, the CDR3 is TGTGCCAGCAGCTGGGGGGGTGGCGGGGATGAGCAGTTCTTC.

This clonotype was detected ten times or more. V gene TRBV29-1 combines with J gene TRBJ2-3, with D unresolved. The CDR3 has 12 residues. Germline V lookup: CDR1 SQVTM, CDR2 ANQGSEA. V lost 7 bases and J 6 bases, leaving 14 bases between the germline ends. CDR3 DNA sequence: TGCAGCGCCGACTCCGAAGCGGATACGCAGTATTTT. This gives the protein CSADSEADTQYF.

This clonotype was found many times. The V and J genes are TRBV6-1 and TRBJ1-2; no clear D gene. Trimming took off 6 bases at V and 3 bases at J, with 14 bases between the two ends. The CDR3 extends over 14 amino acids. Germline CDR1 and CDR2: MNHNS and SASEGT. The CDR3 DNA is TGTGCCAGCAGCCCGAGTGGATTGGACTATGGCTACACCTTC. As protein: CASSPSGLDYGYTF.

This clonotype was counted ten times or more. The CDR3 nucleotides are TGTGCCAGCAGGCCCGACGGGGCCCCTGGAAACACCATATATTTT. Its translation is CASRPDGAPGNTIYF. The V call is TRBV12-3 or TRBV12-4, the J call TRBJ1-3, with D possibly matching TRBD1 (5 bases). Trimming took off 6 bases at V and 2 bases at J, with 14 bases between the two ends. This CDR3 is 15 amino acids long.

In this sample, this clonotype turned up many times. The rearrangement links TRBV7-2 to TRBJ2-3; perhaps TRBD1 as D (6 bases). The CDR3 has 15 amino acids. Germline values: CDR1 SGHTA, CDR2 FQGNSA. The V gene lost 5 bases and the J gene lost 4 bases, with 16 bases spanning the gap. The CDR3 DNA reads as TGTGCCAGCAGCACCAGCCCAGGGGTCGCAGATACGCAGTATTTT. It yields the protein CASSTSPGVADTQYF.

The rearrangement links TRBV5-1 to TRBJ2-7; TRBD1 agrees at 7 bases. V was clipped by 4 bases and J by 5 bases; unmatched bases: 9. The CDR3 runs to 14 residues. Germline CDR1 and CDR2: SGHRS and YFSETQ. CDR3 DNA sequence: TGCGCCAGCAGCCCCTTCGGGGACAGCCACGAGCAGTACTTC. This codes for CASSPFGDSHEQYF.

This clonotype has at least ten counts. The CDR3 sequence: CSASPLDSQGQPQHF. CDR3 nucleotides: TGCAGTGCTTCACCCTTAGACAGCCAAGGACAGCCCCAGCATTTT. This sequence joins TRBV20-1 and TRBJ1-5, with D possibly being TRBD1 (5 bases). The CDR3 runs 15 residues. Looked up from germline, CDR1 is DFQATT and CDR2 is SNEGSKA (reference sequence). Between the trimmed V and J ends, which lost 5 bases and 7 bases, there was a span of 21 bases.

Notes on this clonotype: A much larger clone lies one base from this, so it may be a read error. The chain carries TRBV7-6 and TRBJ2-2, with a weak D call TRBD2 (7 bases). Germline loops: CDR1 SGHVS, CDR2 FNYEAQ. The CDR3 covers 14 residues. The CDR3 DNA reads TGTGGCAGCAGCTTAGGGGGGGACACCGGGGAGCTGTTTTTT. Protein: CGSSLGGDTGELFF.

In its sample, this clonotype was seen many times. V gene TRBV27 combines with J gene TRBJ1-4; D not resolved. The length of the CDR3 is 14 residues. The V gene's germline CDR1 is MNHEY and CDR2 SMNVEV (reference sequence). Trimming pared 6 bases from V and 3 bases from J, leaving 11 bases between. CDR3 amino acids: CASRGLGANEKLFF. In nucleotides, the CDR3 is TGTGCCAGCAGAGGATTGGGAGCTAATGAAAAACTGTTTTTT.

This clonotype was observed many times. The CDR3 nucleotides are TGCGCCAGCAGCTTGTTGGGACAGGACTACAATGAGCAGTTCTTC. Encoded protein: CASSLLGQDYNEQFF. The V and J genes are TRBV5-1 and TRBJ2-1; 8 positions match TRBD1. V shed 1 base, J shed 3 bases, and the junction held 3 bases outside the gene matches. Per the germline V gene, CDR1 is SGHRS and CDR2 is YFSETQ. The CDR3 has 15 amino acids. The whole variable domain, remainder taken from reference TRBV5-1 and TRBJ2-1, is KAGVTQTPRYLIKTRGQQVTLSCSPISGHRSVSWYQQTPGQGLQFLFEYFSETQRNKGNFPGRFSGRQFSNSRSEMNVSTLELGDSALYLCASSLLGQDYNEQFFGPGTRLTVL.

V and J are TRBV29-1 and TRBJ2-3; D is possibly TRBD1 or TRBD2 (5 bases each). The CDR3 contains 11 residues. CDR1 and CDR2 from the germline V gene are SQVTM and ANQGSEA. The V end was cut by 3 bases, the J end by 6 bases, with 7 bases between. The DNA for the CDR3 is TGCAGCGTTGATTGGGGGGATACGCAGTATTTT. This encodes CSVDWGDTQYF.

This clonotype was detected ten times or more. The chain couples TRBV10-1 to TRBJ2-7, with TRBD2 as a possible D gene (6 bases). V shed 10 bases and J shed 7 bases, with 23 bases lying between them. There are 14 residues in the CDR3. Looked up from germline, CDR1 is WNHNN and CDR2 is SYGVQD (reference sequence). The CDR3 sequence: CATKTGTSWGEQYF. The CDR3 DNA sequence: TGCGCCACTAAAACCGGGACTTCATGGGGGGAGCAGTACTTC.

This clonotype showed up many times. The chain links TRBV7-2 to TRBJ2-3; D is ambiguous. Germline V gene data show CDR1 as SGHTA and CDR2 as FQGNSA. Trimming cost V 3 bases and J 4 bases, with 8 bases left between them. The CDR3 contains 13 residues. The CDR3 reads CASSFRVPDTQYF. As DNA, the CDR3 is TGTGCCAGCAGCTTCCGGGTCCCAGATACGCAGTATTTT.

The chain is built from TRBV6-2 or TRBV6-3 and TRBJ2-7; TRBD1 aligns across 7 bases. In germline, CDR1 is MNHEY, CDR2 SVGEGT. The CDR3 length is 15 residues. V was pared by 5 bases and J by 3 bases, with 10 bases of the junction left unmatched. The CDR3 nucleotides read TGTGCCAGCAGTCAGTCGACAGGGCCCGACTACGAGCAGTACTTC. Its translation: CASSQSTGPDYEQYF.